The present TCR beta chain was sequenced within a study of control samples from healthy donors and cancer patients. The CDR3 consists of 17 residues. Germline CDR1 is KGHDR and CDR2 is SFDVKD. V dropped 0 bases and J dropped 2; count of bases not matched to a gene: 5. Profiled with immunoSEQ multiplex PCR; TCRdb holds only in-frame clones, not every one. The table has approximately 82,000 clones, about 87% seen once. This receptor was taken from a man aged 45-65 years in good health. The sequenced sample consisted of blood. This chain uses TRBV24-1 with TRBJ2-3; 9 bases agree with TRBD2. The CDR3 reads CATSDLGASGDTDTQYF. Written as DNA, the CDR3 is TGTGCCACCAGTGATTTGGGGGCTAGCGGGGACACAGATACGCAGTATTTT.